This T cell receptor beta chain came from a study of early T cells in non-severe SARS-CoV-2 infection. At the level of the study: The chains were unpaired, and the sequenced material was bulk RNA from unsorted whole blood. General study points: Private and CD4 specificities were missed by VDJdb matching, skewed to anti-spike CD8.

CDR1 and CDR2 from the germline V gene are MNHEY and SVGEGT. Trimming left V 5 bases short and J 1 base short, with 11 bases between. The CDR3 runs 14 residues. In this sample, this clonotype turned up a few times. Its antigen remains unidentified. The protocol attached unique molecular identifiers to individual cDNA molecules. In TCRdb, the 5' RACE reads were re-called with MiXCR into one record per CDR3 protein. The table includes roughly 64,000 distinct CDR3 sequences, 10% to 12% detected once. This TCR derives from an adult who was a healthcare worker with PCR-confirmed SARS-CoV-2 infection or an uninfected control (not recorded which). The V and J genes are TRBV6-2 or TRBV6-3 and TRBJ1-1; D is uncertain. The sequencing used whole blood, collected at baseline. The CDR3 nucleotides read TGTGCCAGCAGTACCCGAGTGCAGAACACTGAAGCTTTCTTT. This encodes CASSTRVQNTEAFF.